The T cell receptor beta chain under discussion was sequenced for a study of T cell repertoires in cytomegalovirus infection. At the level of the study: Through public TCR beta signatures, both CMV infection and matching HLA type were indicated.

Trimming pared 1 base from V and 0 bases from J, leaving 10 bases between. Germline assignment: CDR1 SGHTA and CDR2 FQGNSA. This CDR3 contains 16 residues. TCRdb recomputed calls from the reads with MiXCR, one row per CDR3 protein. The data contain hundreds of thousands of distinct CDR3 sequences, 35% of them seen just once; the ten biggest clones take up 2.8%. The study's findings and limits: Adding up the frequency of public TCR beta families identified people who carried CMV plus the relevant HLA. HLA-C-restricted TCR beta clonotypes specific for CMV led the ex vivo response.

This clonotype appeared many times. Its matching antigen is unknown. What was sequenced was PBMCs. This chain links TRBV7-2 with TRBJ2-4; D is ambiguous. The receptor was derived from a human donor in good health (CMV status not recorded). Some clones in this sample may be carry-over from other donors' samples. CDR3 residues: CASSLVRNLAKNIQYF. The CDR3 DNA follows: TGTGCCAGCAGCTTAGTTCGGAACTTAGCCAAAAACATTCAGTACTTC.